The 19 T cell receptor beta chains in this list originate from one sample, sequenced in a study of blood T cells in healthy people across ages (dated by TCRdb to the mid-2010s). The library was prepared using 5' RACE. Sequencer: Illumina HiSeq 2500. A second PCR of roughly 6 to 12 cycles was performed with a sample-barcoded 5' primer and a J-beta primer mix. TCRdb reprocessed the public reads (quality trimming at Q25 with fastp, clone calling with MiXCR) and kept in-frame beta chains. Rows with one shared CDR3 protein collapse into an entry with the most common genes and DNA. The sample table holds some 800,000 distinct CDR3 sequences, of which under 45% were seen once. In total, the top ten clones hold roughly 19% of the sample. The source material was blood. The receptors come from a man aged 60-69 years in good health.

The V and J genes are TRBV20-1 and TRBJ2-1; D unresolved. Germline V gives CDR1 DFQATT, CDR2 SNEGSKA (reference sequence). CDR3 size: 13 residues. Deletions cut 5 bases from V and 11 bases from J, with 19 bases between. The CDR3 DNA sequence: TGCAGTGCTCGACCACATTTGGCTAGAAAGCAGTTCTTC. This gives the protein CSARPHLARKQFF.

This clonotype was picked up a small number of times. The chain joins TRBV20-1 to TRBJ1-4; D uncertain. The CDR3 sequence is 13 residues long. Germline CDR1 and CDR2: DFQATT and SNEGSKA (reference sequence). With 3 bases removed from V and 14 bases from J, the gap between germline ends came to 19 bases. The CDR3 DNA follows: TGCAGTGCTAGTGACCGGGCGACTCTGAGTCTGTTTTTT. Protein sequence: CSASDRATLSLFF.

The chain couples TRBV20-1 to TRBJ2-3; tentatively, D is TRBD2 (6 bases). There are 13 residues in the CDR3. V lost 5 bases, J lost 6 bases, and 15 bases lay in between. From germline, CDR1 is DFQATT and CDR2 SNEGSKA (reference sequence). CDR3 loop: CSAPARGFDTQYF. In DNA form, the CDR3 reads TGCAGTGCTCCTGCCCGGGGGTTTGATACGCAGTATTTT.

This clonotype was counted a single time. The V call is TRBV25-1, the J call TRBJ2-1; the match to TRBD2 covers 8 bases. The CDR3 runs 14 residues. Germline assignment: CDR1 MGHDK and CDR2 SYGVNS. Trimming took 4 bases from V and 4 from J; bases not matched to a gene: 3. CDR3 sequence reads: CASSGTSHYNEQFF. CDR3 nucleotides: TGTGCCAGCAGTGGGACTAGCCATTACAATGAGCAGTTCTTC.

This clonotype was seen only a few times. This sequence joins TRBV25-1 and TRBJ2-3; 9 bases line up with TRBD2. This CDR3 is built from 15 residues. With V trimmed by 3 bases and J by 4 bases, 5 bases remained unmatched. CDR1 is MGHDK and CDR2 is SYGVNS in the germline V gene. The CDR3 loop reads CASSDLAGFPDTQYF. CDR3 DNA sequence: TGTGCCAGCAGTGATCTAGCGGGGTTCCCAGATACGCAGTATTTT.

For this clonotype: The CDR3 end shows no conserved phenylalanine or tryptophan, and so a read error is likely. The gene calls are TRBV7-2 and TRBJ2-7, with 9 bases matching TRBD2. This CDR3 spans 16 amino acids. The ends lost 5 bases at V and 1 base at J; junction bases unmatched: 9. Germline V gene lookup returns CDR1 SGHTA and CDR2 FQGNSA. The CDR3, as DNA: TGTGCCAGCAGCGAACTCAAAGCGGGAGGATCCTACGAGCAGTACTAC. The encoded protein is CASSELKAGGSYEQYY.

The genes are TRBV20-1 and TRBJ1-2; D may be TRBD1 (6 bases). Germline values: CDR1 DFQATT, CDR2 SNEGSKA (reference sequence). Trimming left V 3 bases short and J 8 bases short, with 16 bases between. The CDR3 contains 13 residues. The CDR3 nucleotides read TGCAGTGCTAGGAGGGGGGGGACATTGGGCTACACCTTC. Translated: CSARRGGTLGYTF.

The rearrangement links TRBV27 to TRBJ2-5, with no clear D. The CDR3 extends over 14 amino acids. Germline-derived CDR1 and CDR2 are MNHEY and SMNVEV (reference sequence). The V and J ends lost 5 bases and 0 bases respectively, with 10 bases between them. CDR3 residues: CASSPIGYQETQYF. CDR3 DNA: TGTGCCAGCAGTCCAATAGGGTACCAAGAGACCCAGTACTTC.

This clonotype was observed a handful of times. This chain uses TRBV6-1 with TRBJ1-2; TRBD1 matches at 12 bases. Germline CDR1 reads MNHNS; CDR2 reads SASEGT. Trimming removed 6 bases from V and 6 bases from J; junction bases left unmatched: 8. The CDR3 runs 15 residues. In nucleotides, the CDR3 is TGTGCCAGCAGGAACGGGGGGACAGGGGGCGATGGCTACACCTTC. Its translation is CASRNGGTGGDGYTF.

This clonotype occurred a few times. This chain connects TRBV5-1 to TRBJ2-3, with a tentative D call TRBD2 (6 bases). Germline CDR1 is SGHRS and CDR2 is YFSETQ. Trimming stripped 0 bases from V and 6 bases from J, with 8 bases between. The CDR3 loop spans 13 amino acids. CDR3 sequence reads: CASSLASGDTQYF. The DNA of the CDR3 is TGCGCCAGCAGCTTGGCCAGCGGGGATACGCAGTATTTT. Combining the CDR3 with reference TRBV5-1 and TRBJ2-3 gives the whole variable domain KAGVTQTPRYLIKTRGQQVTLSCSPISGHRSVSWYQQTPGQGLQFLFEYFSETQRNKGNFPGRFSGRQFSNSRSEMNVSTLELGDSALYLCASSLASGDTQYFGPGTRLTVL.

The chain couples TRBV11-2 to TRBJ2-7, with 7 bases fitting TRBD1. This CDR3 has 14 amino acids. The germline CDR1 and CDR2 sequences are SGHAT and FQNNGV. J was trimmed by 2 bases and V by 5 bases; bases with no gene match: 6. The CDR3 DNA is TGTGCCAGCAGCGCGGGCAGGGGGACCTACGAGCAGTACTTC. Translating gives CASSAGRGTYEQYF.

This chain links TRBV9 with TRBJ2-7; no reliable D call. CDR3 length: 16 amino acids. The V gene lost 0 bases and the J gene lost 3 bases, with 16 bases spanning the gap. CDR1 is SGDLS, CDR2 YYNGEE, per germline. This CDR3 is CASSVGGETNFYEQYF. The CDR3 DNA follows: TGTGCCAGCAGCGTAGGAGGTGAGACAAATTTCTACGAGCAGTACTTC.

About this clonotype: A read error may produce the germline difference seen at one junction end. The chain joins TRBV6-5 to TRBJ2-5; D gene ambiguous. The CDR3 is made up of 11 amino acids. The V gene's germline CDR1 is MNHEY and CDR2 SVGAGI. The CDR3 spells CAGSSRETQYF. Here the CDR3 DNA reads TGTGCCGGCAGCTCTCGAGAGACCCAGTACTTC.

The chain is built from TRBV20-1 and TRBJ2-5; D unclear. The CDR3 is 14 residues long. Germline V CDR1 and CDR2: DFQATT, SNEGSKA (reference sequence). V lost 1 base and J lost 0, with 9 bases in between. This CDR3 reads CSARGREYQETQYF. In nucleotides, the CDR3 is TGCAGTGCTAGAGGTCGCGAGTACCAAGAGACCCAGTACTTC.

CDR3 DNA sequence: TGTGCCAGCAGTTTAGCGATAGGACAGGGGACCTACGAGCAGTACTTC. It encodes CASSLAIGQGTYEQYF. The V call is TRBV12-3 or TRBV12-4, the J call TRBJ2-7; TRBD1 aligns across 9 bases. J lost 2 bases, V lost 0 bases, and 5 bases had no gene match. The CDR3 has 16 residues.

This clonotype occurred a few times. V is TRBV29-1 and J is TRBJ2-1; D possibly corresponds to TRBD1 (6 bases). This CDR3 is built from 17 residues. The ends were cut back, 6 bases at V and 6 bases at J, with 27 bases in the middle. Germline V gives CDR1 SQVTM, CDR2 ANQGSEA. CDR3 protein: CSVGRELGTLGSNEQFF. The CDR3 DNA reads as TGCAGCGTCGGCCGTGAACTGGGGACACTTGGTAGCAATGAGCAGTTCTTC.

Worth noting for this clonotype: A much larger clone sits a single nucleotide away, making a read error possible. This chain uses TRBV2 with TRBJ2-7; 8 nucleotides line up with TRBD2. J gave up 2 bases and V 11 bases, and 8 bases lay outside the gene matches. Germline CDR1 and CDR2: SNHLY and FYNNEI. The CDR3 totals 13 residues. The CDR3: CAGGGSVTYEQYF. CDR3 bases: TGTGCCGGCGGGGGGTCAGTTACCTACGAGCAGTACTTC. The full variable domain, completed using reference TRBV2 and TRBJ2-7, is EPEVTQTPSHQVTQMGQEVILRCVPISNHLYFYWYRQILGQKVEFLVSFYNNEISEKSEIFDDQFSVERPDGSNFTLKIRSTKLEDSAMYFCAGGGSVTYEQYFGPGTRLTVT.

This clonotype has more than one count but fewer than ten. This sequence joins TRBV24-1 and TRBJ2-6; the D is unclear. The ends were cut back, 6 bases at V and 0 bases at J, with 11 bases in the middle. Germline assignment: CDR1 KGHDR and CDR2 SFDVKD. The CDR3 sequence is 16 residues long. In DNA, the CDR3 is TGTGCCACCAGTCCAACCCGAGCCTCTGGGGCCAACGTCCTGACTTTC. This gives the protein CATSPTRASGANVLTF.

Concerning this clonotype itself: Compared with germline, one end of the junction differs, possibly owing to a read error. The J gene is TRBJ2-3, the V gene TRBV3-1; 8 bases map to TRBD2. Germline values: CDR1 LGHDT, CDR2 YNNKEL (reference sequence). The CDR3 runs to 15 residues. The CDR3 is CASSLRGVSTATQYF. The CDR3 region has the DNA TGTGCCAGCAGTCTGCGGGGGGTTAGCACAGCTACGCAGTATTTT.